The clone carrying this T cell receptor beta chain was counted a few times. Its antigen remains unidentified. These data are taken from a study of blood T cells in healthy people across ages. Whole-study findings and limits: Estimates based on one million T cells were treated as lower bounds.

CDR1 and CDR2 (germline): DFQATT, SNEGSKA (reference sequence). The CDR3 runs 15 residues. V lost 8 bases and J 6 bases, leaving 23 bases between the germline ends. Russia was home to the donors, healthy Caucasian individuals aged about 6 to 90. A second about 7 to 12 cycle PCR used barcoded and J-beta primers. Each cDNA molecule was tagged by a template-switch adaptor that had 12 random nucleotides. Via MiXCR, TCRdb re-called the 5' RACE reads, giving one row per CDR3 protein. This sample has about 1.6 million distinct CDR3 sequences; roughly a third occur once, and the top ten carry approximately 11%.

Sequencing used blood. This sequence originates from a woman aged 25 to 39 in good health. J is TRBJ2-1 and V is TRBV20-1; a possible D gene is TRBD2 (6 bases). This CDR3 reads CSLPRPEGWSNEQFF. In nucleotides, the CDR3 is TGCAGTCTCCCGAGGCCGGAGGGGTGGTCCAATGAGCAGTTCTTC.